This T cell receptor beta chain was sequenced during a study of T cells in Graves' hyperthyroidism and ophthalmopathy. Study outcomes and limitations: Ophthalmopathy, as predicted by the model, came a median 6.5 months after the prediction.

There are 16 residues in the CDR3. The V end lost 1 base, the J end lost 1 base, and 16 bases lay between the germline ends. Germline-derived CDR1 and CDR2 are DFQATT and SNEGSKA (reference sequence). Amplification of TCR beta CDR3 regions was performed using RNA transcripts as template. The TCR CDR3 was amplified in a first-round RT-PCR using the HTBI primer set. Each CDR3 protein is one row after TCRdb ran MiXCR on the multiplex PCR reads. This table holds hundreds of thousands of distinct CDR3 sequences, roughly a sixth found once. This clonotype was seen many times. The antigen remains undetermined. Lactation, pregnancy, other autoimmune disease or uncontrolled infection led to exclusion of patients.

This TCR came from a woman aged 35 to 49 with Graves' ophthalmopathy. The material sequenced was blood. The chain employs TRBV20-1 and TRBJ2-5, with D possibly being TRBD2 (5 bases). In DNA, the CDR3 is TGCAGTGCTAGAGCCACTCAACAGAGGGCCCAAGAGACCCAGTACTTC. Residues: CSARATQQRAQETQYF.